This TCR beta chain was retrieved from a study of regulatory T cells in long-lasting Graves disease. This clonotype was seen a handful of times. iRepertoire HTBI primers and Arm-PCR of CDR3 regions built TCR beta libraries. Each CDR3 protein gets one entry after TCRdb re-called the multiplex PCR reads with MiXCR. The profile covers approximately 500,000 distinct CDR3 sequences, with 20% to 25% appearing a single time and roughly 7.7% taken by the ten largest. The CDR3 totals 11 residues. Germline V gives CDR1 MDHEN, CDR2 SYDVKM. V dropped 6 bases and J dropped 2 bases, with 3 bases sitting between them. As for time point: persistent/refractory GD, antithyroid drugs over 5 years with positive TRAb. PBMCs provided the RNA from which the TCR library was made.

This clonotype originated in a female donor with Graves disease. Material: peripheral blood mononuclear cells (PBMCs), obtained when the disease was refractory, from a patient treated with antithyroid drugs. The V gene is TRBV28, the J gene TRBJ2-3; no definite D call. The CDR3: CASRNTDTQYF. The CDR3 bases are TGTGCCAGCAGGAACACAGATACGCAGTATTTT.